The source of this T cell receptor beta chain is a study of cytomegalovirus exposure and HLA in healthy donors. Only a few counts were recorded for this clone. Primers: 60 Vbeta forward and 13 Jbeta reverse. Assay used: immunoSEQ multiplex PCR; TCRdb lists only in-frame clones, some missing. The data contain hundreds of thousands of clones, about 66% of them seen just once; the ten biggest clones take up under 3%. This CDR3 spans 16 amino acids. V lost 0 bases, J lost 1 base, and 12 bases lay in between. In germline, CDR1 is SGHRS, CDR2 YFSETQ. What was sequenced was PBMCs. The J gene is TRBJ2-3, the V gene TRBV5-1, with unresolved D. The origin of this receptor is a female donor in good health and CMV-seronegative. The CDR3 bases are TGCGCCAGCAGCTTGGCGACAACCTGGGGCACAGATACGCAGTATTTT. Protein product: CASSLATTWGTDTQYF. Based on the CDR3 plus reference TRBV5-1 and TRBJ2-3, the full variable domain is KAGVTQTPRYLIKTRGQQVTLSCSPISGHRSVSWYQQTPGQGLQFLFEYFSETQRNKGNFPGRFSGRQFSNSRSEMNVSTLELGDSALYLCASSLATTWGTDTQYFGPGTRLTVL.